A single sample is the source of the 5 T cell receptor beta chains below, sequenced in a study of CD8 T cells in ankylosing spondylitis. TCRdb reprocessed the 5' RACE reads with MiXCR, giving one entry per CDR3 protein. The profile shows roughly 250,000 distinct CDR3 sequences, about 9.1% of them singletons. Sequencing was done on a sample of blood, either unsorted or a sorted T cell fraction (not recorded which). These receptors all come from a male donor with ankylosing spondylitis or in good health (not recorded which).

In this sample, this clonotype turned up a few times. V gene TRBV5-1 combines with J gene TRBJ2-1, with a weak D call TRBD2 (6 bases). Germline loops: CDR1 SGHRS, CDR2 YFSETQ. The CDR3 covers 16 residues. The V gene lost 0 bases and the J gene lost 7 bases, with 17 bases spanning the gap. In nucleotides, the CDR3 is TGCGCCAGCAGCTTGGGGGGGGAAGCGGGTAGGAATGAGCAGTTCTTC. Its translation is CASSLGGEAGRNEQFF.

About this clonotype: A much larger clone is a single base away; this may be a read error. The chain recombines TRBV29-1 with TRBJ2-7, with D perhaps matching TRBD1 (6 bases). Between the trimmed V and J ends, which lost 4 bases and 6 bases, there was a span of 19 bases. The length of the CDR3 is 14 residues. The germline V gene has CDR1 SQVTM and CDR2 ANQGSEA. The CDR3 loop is CSVGSETGYCEQYF. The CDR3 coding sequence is TGCAGCGTTGGCTCTGAAACAGGGTACTGCGAGCAGTACTTC.

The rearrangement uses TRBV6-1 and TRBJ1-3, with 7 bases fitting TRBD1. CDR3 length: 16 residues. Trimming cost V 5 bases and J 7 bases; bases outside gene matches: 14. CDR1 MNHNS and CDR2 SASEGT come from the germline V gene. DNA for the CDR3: TGTGCCAGCAGTCCGCTTAATGACAGGGACCCGAACACCATATATTTT. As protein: CASSPLNDRDPNTIYF.

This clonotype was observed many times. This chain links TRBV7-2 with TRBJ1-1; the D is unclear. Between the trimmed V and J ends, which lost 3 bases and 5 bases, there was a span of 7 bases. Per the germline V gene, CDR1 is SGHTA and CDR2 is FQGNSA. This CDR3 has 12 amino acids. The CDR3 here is CASSFGRTEAFF. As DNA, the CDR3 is TGTGCCAGCAGCTTTGGGAGAACTGAAGCTTTCTTT.

The CDR3: CAISESGDSNQPQHF. CDR3 DNA sequence: TGTGCCATCAGTGAGAGTGGAGATAGCAATCAGCCCCAGCATTTT. V usage is TRBV10-3 and J usage is TRBJ1-5; no clear D gene. V was clipped by 2 bases and J by 0 bases, with 8 bases between them. Germline CDR1 ENHRY, CDR2 SYGVKD. CDR3 length equals 15 residues.